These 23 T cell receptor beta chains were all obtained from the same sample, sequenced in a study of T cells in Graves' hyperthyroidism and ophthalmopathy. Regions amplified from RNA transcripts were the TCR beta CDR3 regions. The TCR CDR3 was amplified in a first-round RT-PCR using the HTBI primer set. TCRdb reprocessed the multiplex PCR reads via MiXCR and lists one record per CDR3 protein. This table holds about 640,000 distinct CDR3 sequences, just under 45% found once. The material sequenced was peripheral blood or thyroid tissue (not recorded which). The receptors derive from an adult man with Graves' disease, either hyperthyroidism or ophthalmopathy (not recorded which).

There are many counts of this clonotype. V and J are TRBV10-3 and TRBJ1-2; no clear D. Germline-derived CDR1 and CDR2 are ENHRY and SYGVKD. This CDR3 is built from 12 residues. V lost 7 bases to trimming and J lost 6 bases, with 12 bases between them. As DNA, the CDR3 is TGTGCCATCAATGGCGGTCCCCATGGCTACACCTTC. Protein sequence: CAINGGPHGYTF.

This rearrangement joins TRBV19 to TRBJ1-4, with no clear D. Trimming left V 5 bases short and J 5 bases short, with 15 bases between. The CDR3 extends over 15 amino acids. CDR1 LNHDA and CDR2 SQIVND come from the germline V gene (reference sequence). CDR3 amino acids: CASSGRISGNEKLFF. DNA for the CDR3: TGTGCCAGTAGTGGACGGATTAGCGGGAATGAAAAACTGTTTTTT.

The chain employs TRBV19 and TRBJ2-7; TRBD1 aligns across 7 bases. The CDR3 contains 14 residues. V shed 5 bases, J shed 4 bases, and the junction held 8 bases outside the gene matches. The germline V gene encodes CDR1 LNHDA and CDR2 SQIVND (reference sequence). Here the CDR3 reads CASSGKGASYEQYF. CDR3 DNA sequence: TGTGCCAGTAGTGGAAAGGGGGCATCGTACGAGCAGTACTTC.

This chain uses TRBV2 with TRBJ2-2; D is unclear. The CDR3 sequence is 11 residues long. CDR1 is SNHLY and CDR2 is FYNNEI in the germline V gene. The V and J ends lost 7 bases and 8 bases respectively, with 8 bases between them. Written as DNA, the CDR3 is TGTGCCAGCACCCAAACAGGGGAGCTGTTTTTT. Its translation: CASTQTGELFF. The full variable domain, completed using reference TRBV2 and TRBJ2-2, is EPEVTQTPSHQVTQMGQEVILRCVPISNHLYFYWYRQILGQKVEFLVSFYNNEISEKSEIFDDQFSVERPDGSNFTLKIRSTKLEDSAMYFCASTQTGELFFGEGSRLTVL.

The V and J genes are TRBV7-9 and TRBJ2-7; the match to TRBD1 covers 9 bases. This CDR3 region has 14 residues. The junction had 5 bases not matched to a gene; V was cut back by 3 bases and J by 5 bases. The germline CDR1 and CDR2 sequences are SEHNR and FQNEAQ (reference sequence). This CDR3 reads CASSFRDRVDEQYF. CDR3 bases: TGTGCCAGCAGCTTCCGGGACAGGGTAGACGAGCAGTACTTC.

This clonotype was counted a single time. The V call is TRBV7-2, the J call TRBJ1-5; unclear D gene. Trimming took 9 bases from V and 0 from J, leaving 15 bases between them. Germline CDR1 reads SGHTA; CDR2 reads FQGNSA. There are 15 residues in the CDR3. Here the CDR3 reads CASSIYQNSNQPQHF. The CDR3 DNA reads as TGTGCCAGTAGTATATATCAGAATAGCAATCAGCCCCAGCATTTT.

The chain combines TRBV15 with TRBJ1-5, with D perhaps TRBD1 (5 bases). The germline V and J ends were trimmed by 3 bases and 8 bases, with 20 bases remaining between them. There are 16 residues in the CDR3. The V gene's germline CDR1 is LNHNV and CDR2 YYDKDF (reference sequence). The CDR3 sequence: CATSSTAPGDVEPQHF. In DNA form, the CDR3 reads TGTGCCACCAGCAGCACCGCACCGGGGGACGTGGAGCCCCAGCATTTT.

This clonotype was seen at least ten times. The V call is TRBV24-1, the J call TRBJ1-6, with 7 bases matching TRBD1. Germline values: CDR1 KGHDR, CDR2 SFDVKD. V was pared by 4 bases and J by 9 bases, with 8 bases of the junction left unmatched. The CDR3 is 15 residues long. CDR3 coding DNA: TGTGCCACCAGTGACTCCGACAGGGTGGCTTCACCCCTCCACTTT. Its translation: CATSDSDRVASPLHF.

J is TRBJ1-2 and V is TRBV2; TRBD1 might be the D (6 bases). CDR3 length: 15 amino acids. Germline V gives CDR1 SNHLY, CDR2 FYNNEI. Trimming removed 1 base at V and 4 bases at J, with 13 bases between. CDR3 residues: CASSEGRGGFYGYTF. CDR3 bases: TGTGCCAGCAGTGAAGGGAGAGGGGGATTCTATGGCTACACCTTC.

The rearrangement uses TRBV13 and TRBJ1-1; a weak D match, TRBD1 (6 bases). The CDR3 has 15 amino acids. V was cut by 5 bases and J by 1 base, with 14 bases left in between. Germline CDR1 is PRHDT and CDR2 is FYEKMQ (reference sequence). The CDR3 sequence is CASSVAGHPNTEAFF. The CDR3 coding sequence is TGTGCCAGCAGCGTCGCGGGACACCCGAACACTGAAGCTTTCTTT.

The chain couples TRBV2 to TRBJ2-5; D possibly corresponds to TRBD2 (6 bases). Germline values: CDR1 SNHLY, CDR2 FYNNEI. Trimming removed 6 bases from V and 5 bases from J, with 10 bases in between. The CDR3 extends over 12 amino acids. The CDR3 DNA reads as TGTGCCAGCAGGACCGGGGGTGAGACCCAGTACTTC. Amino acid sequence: CASRTGGETQYF.

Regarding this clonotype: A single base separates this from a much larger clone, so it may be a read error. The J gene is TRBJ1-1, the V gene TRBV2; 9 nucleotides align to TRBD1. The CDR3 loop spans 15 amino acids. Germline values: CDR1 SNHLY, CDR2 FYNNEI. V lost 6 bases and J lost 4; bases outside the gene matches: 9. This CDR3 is CASRIQGAMSTEAFF. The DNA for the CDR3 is TGTGCCAGCAGGATACAGGGGGCGATGAGCACTGAAGCTTTCTTT.

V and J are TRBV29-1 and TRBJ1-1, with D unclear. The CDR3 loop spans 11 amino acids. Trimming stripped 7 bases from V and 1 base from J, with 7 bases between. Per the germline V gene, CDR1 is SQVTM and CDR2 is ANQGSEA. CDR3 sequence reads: CSGEPNTEAFF. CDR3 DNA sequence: TGCAGCGGGGAGCCGAACACTGAAGCTTTCTTT.

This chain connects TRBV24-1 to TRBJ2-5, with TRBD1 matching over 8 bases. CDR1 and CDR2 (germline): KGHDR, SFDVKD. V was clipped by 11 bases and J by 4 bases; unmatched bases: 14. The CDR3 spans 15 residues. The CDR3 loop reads CASAGTGGQAETQYF. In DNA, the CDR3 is TGTGCCAGCGCCGGGACAGGAGGGCAGGCAGAGACCCAGTACTTC.

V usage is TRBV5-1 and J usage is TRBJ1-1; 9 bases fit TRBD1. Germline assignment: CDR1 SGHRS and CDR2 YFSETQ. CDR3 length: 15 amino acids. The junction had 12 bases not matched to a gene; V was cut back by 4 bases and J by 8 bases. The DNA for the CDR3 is TGCGCCAGCAGCCCGAAGACAGGGGGTCCGTCCGAAGCTTTCTTT. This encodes CASSPKTGGPSEAFF.

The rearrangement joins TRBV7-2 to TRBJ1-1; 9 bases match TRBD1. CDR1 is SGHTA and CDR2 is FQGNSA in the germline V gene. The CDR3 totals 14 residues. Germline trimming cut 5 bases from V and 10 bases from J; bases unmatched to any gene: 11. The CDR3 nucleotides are TGTGCCAGCAGCCGGCGCAGACAGGGGGTAGGAGCTTTCTTT. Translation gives CASSRRRQGVGAFF. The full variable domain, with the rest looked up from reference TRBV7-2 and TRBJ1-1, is GAGVSQSPSNKVTEKGKDVELRCDPISGHTALYWYRQSLGQGLEFLIYFQGNSAPDKSGLPSDRFSAERTGGSVSTLTIQRTQQEDSAVYLCASSRRRQGVGAFFGQGTRLTVV.

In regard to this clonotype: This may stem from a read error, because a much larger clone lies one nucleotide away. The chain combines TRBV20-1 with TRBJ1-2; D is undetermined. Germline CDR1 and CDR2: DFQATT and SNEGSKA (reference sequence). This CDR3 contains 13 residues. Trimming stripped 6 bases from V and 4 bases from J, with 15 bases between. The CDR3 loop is CSADGGRSYGYTF. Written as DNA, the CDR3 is TGCAGTGCAGACGGAGGCAGGTCCTATGGCTACACCTTC.

CDR3: CASSYGGSGRVLGEQYF. In DNA form, the CDR3 reads TGTGCCAGCAGTTATGGAGGTAGCGGGAGGGTTTTGGGAGAGCAGTACTTC. The chain joins TRBV2 to TRBJ2-7, with TRBD2 matching over 11 bases. CDR3 length: 17 amino acids. Per the germline V gene, CDR1 is SNHLY and CDR2 is FYNNEI. J lost 7 bases, V lost 5 bases, and 16 bases had no gene match.

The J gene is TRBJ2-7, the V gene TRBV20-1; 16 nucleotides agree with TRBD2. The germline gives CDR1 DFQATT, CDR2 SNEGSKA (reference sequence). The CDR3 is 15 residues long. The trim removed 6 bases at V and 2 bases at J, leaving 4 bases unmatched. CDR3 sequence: CSAQGLAGGPYEQYF. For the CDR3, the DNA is TGCAGTGCCCAGGGACTAGCGGGAGGGCCCTACGAGCAGTACTTC.

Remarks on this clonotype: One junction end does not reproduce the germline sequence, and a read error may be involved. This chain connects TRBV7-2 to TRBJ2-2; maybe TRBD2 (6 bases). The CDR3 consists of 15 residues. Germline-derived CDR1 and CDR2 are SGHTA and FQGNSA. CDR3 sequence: CASSNPPLAPGGLFF. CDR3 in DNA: TGTGCCAGCAGCAACCCCCCGCTAGCCCCCGGGGGGCTGTTTTTT.

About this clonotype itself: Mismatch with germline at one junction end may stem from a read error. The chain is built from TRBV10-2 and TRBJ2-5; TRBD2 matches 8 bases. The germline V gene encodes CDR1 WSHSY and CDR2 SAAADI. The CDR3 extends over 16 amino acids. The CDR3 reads CASSQEVAGGQETQYF. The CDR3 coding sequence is TGTGCCAGCAGCCAAGAGGTGGCGGGGGGCCAAGAGACCCAGTACTTC.

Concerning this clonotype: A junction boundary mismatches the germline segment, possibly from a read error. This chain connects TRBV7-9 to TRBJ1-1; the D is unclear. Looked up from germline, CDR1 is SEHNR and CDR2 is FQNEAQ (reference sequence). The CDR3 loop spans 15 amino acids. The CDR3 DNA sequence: TGCGCCAGCAGCTTGGTACTACAGTCGAACACTGAAGCTTTCTTT. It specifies CASSLVLQSNTEAFF.

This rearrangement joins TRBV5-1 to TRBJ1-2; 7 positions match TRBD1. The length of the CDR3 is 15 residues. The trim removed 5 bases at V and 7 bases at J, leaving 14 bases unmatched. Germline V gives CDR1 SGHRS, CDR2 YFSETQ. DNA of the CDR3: TGCGCCAGCAGTGCTGACAGGGCGGTTTCTTCTGGCTACACCTTC. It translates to CASSADRAVSSGYTF.